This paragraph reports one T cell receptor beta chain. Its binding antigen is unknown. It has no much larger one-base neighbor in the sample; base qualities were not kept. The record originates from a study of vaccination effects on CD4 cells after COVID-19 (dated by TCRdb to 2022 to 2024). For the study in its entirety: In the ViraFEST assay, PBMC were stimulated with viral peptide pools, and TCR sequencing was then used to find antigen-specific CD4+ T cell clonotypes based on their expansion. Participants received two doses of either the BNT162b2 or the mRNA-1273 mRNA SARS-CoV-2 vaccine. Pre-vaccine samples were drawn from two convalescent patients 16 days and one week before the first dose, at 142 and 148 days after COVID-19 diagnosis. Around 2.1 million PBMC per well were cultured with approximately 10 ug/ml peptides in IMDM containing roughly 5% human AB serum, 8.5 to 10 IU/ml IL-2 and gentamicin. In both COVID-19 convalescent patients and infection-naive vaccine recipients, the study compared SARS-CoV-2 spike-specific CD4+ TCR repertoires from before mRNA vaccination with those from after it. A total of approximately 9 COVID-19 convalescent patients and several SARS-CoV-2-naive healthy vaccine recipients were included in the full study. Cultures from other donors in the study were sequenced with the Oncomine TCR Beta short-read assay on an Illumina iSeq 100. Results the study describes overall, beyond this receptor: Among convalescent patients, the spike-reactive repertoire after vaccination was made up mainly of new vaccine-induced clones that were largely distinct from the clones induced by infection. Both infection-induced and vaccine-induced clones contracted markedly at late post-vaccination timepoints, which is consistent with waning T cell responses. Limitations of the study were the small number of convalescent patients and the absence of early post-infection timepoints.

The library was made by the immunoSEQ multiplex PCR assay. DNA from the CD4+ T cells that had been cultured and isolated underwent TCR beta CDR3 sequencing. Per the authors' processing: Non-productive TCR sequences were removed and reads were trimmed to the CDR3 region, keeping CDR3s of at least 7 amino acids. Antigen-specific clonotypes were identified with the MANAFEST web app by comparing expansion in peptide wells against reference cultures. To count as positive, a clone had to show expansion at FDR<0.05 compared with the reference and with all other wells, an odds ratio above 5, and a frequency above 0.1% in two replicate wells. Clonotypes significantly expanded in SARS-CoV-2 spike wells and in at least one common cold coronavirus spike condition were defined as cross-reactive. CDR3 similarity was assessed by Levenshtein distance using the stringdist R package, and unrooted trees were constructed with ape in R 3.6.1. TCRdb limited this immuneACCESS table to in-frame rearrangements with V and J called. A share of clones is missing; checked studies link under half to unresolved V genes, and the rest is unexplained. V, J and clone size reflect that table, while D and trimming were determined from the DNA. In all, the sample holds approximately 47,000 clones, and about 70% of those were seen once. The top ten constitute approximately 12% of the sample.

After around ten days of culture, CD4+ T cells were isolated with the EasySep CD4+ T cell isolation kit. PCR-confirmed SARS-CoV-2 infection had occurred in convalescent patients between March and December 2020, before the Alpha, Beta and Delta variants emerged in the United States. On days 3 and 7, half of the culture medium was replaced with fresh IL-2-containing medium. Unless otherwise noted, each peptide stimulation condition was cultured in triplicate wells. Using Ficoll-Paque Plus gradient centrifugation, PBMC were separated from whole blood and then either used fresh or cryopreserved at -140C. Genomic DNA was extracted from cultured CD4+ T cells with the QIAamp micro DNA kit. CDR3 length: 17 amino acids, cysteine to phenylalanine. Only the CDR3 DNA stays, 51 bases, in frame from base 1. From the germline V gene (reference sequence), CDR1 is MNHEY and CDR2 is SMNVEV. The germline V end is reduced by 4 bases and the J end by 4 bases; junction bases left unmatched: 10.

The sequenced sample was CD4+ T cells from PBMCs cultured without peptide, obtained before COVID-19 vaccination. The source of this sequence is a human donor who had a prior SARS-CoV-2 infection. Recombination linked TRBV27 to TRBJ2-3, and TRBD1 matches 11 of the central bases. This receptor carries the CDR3 CASSSTRDRGTPDTQYF. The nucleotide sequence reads TGTGCCAGCAGTTCCACTCGGGACAGGGGGACCCCAGATACGCAGTATTTT.